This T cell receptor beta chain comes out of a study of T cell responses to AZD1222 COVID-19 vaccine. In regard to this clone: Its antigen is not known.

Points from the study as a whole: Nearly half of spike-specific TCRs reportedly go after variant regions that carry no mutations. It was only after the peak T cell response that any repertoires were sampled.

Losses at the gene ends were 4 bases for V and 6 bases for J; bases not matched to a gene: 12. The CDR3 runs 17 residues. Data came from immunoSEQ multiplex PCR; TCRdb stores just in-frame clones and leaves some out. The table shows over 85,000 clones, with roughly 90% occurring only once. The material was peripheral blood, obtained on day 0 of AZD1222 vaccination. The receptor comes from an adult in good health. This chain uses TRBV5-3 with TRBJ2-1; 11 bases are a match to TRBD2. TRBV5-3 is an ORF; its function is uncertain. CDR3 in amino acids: CARSRLNSGGAFNEQFF. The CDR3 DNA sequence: TGTGCCAGAAGCCGCCTAAATAGCGGGGGGGCCTTCAATGAGCAGTTCTTC.